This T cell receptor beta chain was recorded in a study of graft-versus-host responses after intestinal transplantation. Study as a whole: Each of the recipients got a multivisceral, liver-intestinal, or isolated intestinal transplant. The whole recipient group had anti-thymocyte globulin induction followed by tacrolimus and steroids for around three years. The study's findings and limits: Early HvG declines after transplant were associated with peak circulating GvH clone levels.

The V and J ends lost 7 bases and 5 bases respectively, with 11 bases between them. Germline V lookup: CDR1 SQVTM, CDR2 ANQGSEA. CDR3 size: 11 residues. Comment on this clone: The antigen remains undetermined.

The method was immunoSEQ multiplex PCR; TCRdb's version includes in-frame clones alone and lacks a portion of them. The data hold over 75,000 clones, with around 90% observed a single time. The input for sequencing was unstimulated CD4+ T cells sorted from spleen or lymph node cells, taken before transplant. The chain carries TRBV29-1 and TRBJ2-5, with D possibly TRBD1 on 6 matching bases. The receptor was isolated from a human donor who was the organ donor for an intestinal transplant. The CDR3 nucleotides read TGCAGCGCCCAGGGGTCGGAGACCCAGTACTTC. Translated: CSAQGSETQYF.